This is a list of T cell receptor beta chains from one sample in a study of T cells in Graves' hyperthyroidism and ophthalmopathy. In TCRdb, the multiplex PCR reads were re-called with MiXCR into one record per CDR3 protein. The sample includes some 460,000 distinct CDR3 sequences, 15% to 18% of them seen just once. Sequencing was carried out using blood. These TCRs come from a woman younger than 30 with Graves' hyperthyroidism. CDR3s include the opening cysteine and the closing phenylalanine or tryptophan. The order of the fields is D gene, clone size, V gene, J gene, CDR3 protein, CDR3 DNA. D genes are given only for firm matches. The size of a clone is reported for some rows only, either as once, few or many, or as a class for expanded clones.

.	many	TRBV28	TRBJ2-3	CASSHGGAWDTQYF	TGTGCCAGCAGTCATGGGGGGGCTTGGGATACGCAGTATTTT
.	.	TRBV9	TRBJ2-5	CASSFAEVRGETQYF	TGTGCCAGCAGCTTTGCCGAAGTTCGGGGGGAGACCCAGTACTTC
TRBD1	many	TRBV11-2	TRBJ1-2	CASSHPGGGSYGYTF	TGTGCCAGCAGCCACCCAGGGGGCGGCAGCTATGGCTACACCTTC
.	many	TRBV18	TRBJ2-1	CASSMGGYNEQFF	TGTGCCAGCTCCATGGGAGGTTACAATGAGCAGTTCTTC
.	.	TRBV5-1	TRBJ1-3	CASSLGDEGPLSGNTIYF	TGCGCCAGCAGCTTGGGGGACGAAGGGCCCCTCTCTGGAAACACCATATATTTT
TRBD2	.	TRBV4-1	TRBJ2-7	CASSQDKLGLAGEQYF	TGCGCCAGCAGCCAAGATAAGTTGGGACTAGCGGGGGAGCAGTACTTC
.	many	TRBV9	TRBJ2-7	CASSVDGGEQYF	TGTGCCAGCAGCGTAGATGGGGGCGAGCAGTACTTC
TRBD1	few	TRBV19	TRBJ1-5	CARPLDRGNQPQHF	TGTGCCAGACCCCTGGACAGGGGCAATCAGCCCCAGCATTTT
.	.	TRBV9	TRBJ2-2	CASSERSTGELFF	TGTGCCAGCAGCGAGAGAAGCACCGGGGAGCTGTTTTTT
TRBD2	.	TRBV12-3/TRBV12-4	TRBJ2-2	CASIIGLAGGTGELFF	TGTGCCAGCATCATCGGACTAGCGGGAGGTACCGGGGAGCTGTTTTTT
TRBD1	.	TRBV19	TRBJ1-2	CASTPDRGGYGYTF	TGTGCCAGTACCCCGGACAGGGGGGGCTATGGCTACACCTTC
TRBD1	.	TRBV6-4	TRBJ1-2	CASSDGQGWLAHTF	TGTGCCAGCAGTGATGGACAGGGCTGGCTAGCGCACACCTTC
.	many	TRBV18	TRBJ2-3	CASSPDLQLTDTQYF	TGTGCCAGCTCACCAGATCTCCAGCTGACAGATACGCAGTATTTT
TRBD1	few	TRBV19	TRBJ1-5	CASSMGAAGGILYQPQHF	TGTGCCAGTAGTATGGGTGCGGCAGGGGGTATTTTGTATCAGCCCCAGCATTTT
TRBD2	many	TRBV12-3/TRBV12-4	TRBJ2-1	CASRVLAGYNEQFF	TGTGCCAGCAGGGTACTAGCGGGGTACAATGAGCAGTTCTTC
TRBD2	few	TRBV6-2/TRBV6-3	TRBJ2-3	CASSYDRAGATDTQYF	TGTGCCAGCAGTTACGACCGAGCGGGGGCCACAGATACGCAGTATTTT
.	many	TRBV20-1	TRBJ2-7	CSANRAPYEQYF	TGCAGTGCTAACAGGGCCCCCTACGAGCAGTACTTC
.	many	TRBV6-1	TRBJ2-1	CAINSRGGEGNEQFF	TGTGCCATCAATTCCAGGGGAGGGGAAGGCAATGAGCAGTTCTTC
TRBD2	many	TRBV2	TRBJ2-4	CASSEPGLVVQYF	TGTGCCAGCAGTGAACCCGGACTAGTTGTTCAGTACTTC
.	few	TRBV19	TRBJ2-1	CASSIVGLVYNEQFF	TGTGCCAGTAGTATAGTGGGACTGGTCTACAATGAGCAGTTCTTC
TRBD1	few	TRBV6-6	TRBJ2-1	CASSYSGQGASEQFF	TGTGCCAGCAGTTACTCGGGACAGGGGGCCAGTGAGCAGTTCTTC
TRBD1	.	TRBV29-1	TRBJ2-6	CSVTPGQGAGANVLTF	TGCAGCGTAACTCCGGGACAGGGGGCTGGGGCCAACGTCCTGACTTTC
TRBD2	.	TRBV20-1	TRBJ2-1	CSARVLAGEVYNEQFF	TGCAGTGCTAGAGTTCTAGCGGGAGAGGTCTACAATGAGCAGTTCTTC
TRBD2	.	TRBV27	TRBJ2-2	CASRELAGGPDGELFF	TGTGCCAGCCGAGAACTAGCGGGGGGACCGGACGGGGAGCTGTTTTTT
TRBD1	many	TRBV6-1	TRBJ2-7	CASSYILTGRIYEQYF	TGTGCCAGCAGTTATATATTGACAGGGCGAATCTACGAGCAGTACTTC
.	few	TRBV20-1	TRBJ2-7	CSGGSQNSYEQYF	TGCAGCGGAGGGTCCCAGAACTCCTACGAGCAGTACTTC
.	.	TRBV5-5	TRBJ1-3	CASSSRGSSSGNTIYF	TGTGCCAGCAGCAGCCGGGGCTCGAGCTCTGGAAACACCATATATTTT
TRBD2	few	TRBV20-1	TRBJ2-5	CSPTGGRGETQYF	TGCAGTCCCACGGGCGGGAGGGGAGAGACCCAGTACTTC
.	many	TRBV3-1	TRBJ2-7	CASSQGDGYEQYF	TGTGCCAGCAGCCAAGGGGACGGCTACGAGCAGTACTTC
.	few	TRBV7-6	TRBJ1-3	CASSTAFEAQGHSGNTIYF	TGTGCCAGCAGCACCGCGTTTGAGGCCCAGGGACACTCTGGAAACACCATATATTTT
.	once	TRBV9	TRBJ1-2	CASSVREGNAGGYTF	TGTGCCAGCAGCGTCCGAGAGGGAAACGCTGGGGGCTACACCTTC
TRBD2	many	TRBV18	TRBJ2-1	CASSPGGAGTYNEQFF	TGTGCCAGCTCACCGGGGGGAGCGGGGACCTACAATGAGCAGTTCTTC
TRBD1	many	TRBV11-1	TRBJ1-1	CASSLRQGTTEAFF	TGTGCCAGCAGCTTGCGACAGGGGACCACTGAAGCTTTCTTT
.	.	TRBV9	TRBJ1-1	CASSVAAGGSTEAFF	TGTGCCAGCAGCGTAGCTGCGGGGGGAAGCACTGAAGCTTTCTTT
.	many	TRBV3-1	TRBJ2-2	CASSHVSGELFF	TGTGCCAGCAGCCACGTCTCCGGGGAGCTGTTTTTT
.	.	TRBV19	TRBJ2-1	CASSIRVSAGTYNEQFF	TGTGCCAGTAGTATTAGGGTATCGGCGGGAACCTACAATGAGCAGTTCTTC
.	few	TRBV27	TRBJ2-7	CASRPKGATSSYEQYF	TGTGCCAGCAGGCCCAAAGGGGCGACAAGCTCCTACGAGCAGTACTTC
TRBD2	few	TRBV20-1	TRBJ2-2	CSASRTVAGVSGELFF	TGCAGTGCTTCCCGGACGGTAGCGGGAGTATCCGGGGAGCTGTTTTTT
.	.	TRBV28	TRBJ2-7	CASSLLEVREQYF	TGTGCCAGCAGTTTATTAGAGGTTCGCGAGCAGTACTTC
.	few	TRBV4-1	TRBJ2-7	CASSQEGGVNSYEQYF	TGCGCCAGCAGCCAAGAGGGGGGAGTCAACTCCTACGAGCAGTACTTC
.	many	TRBV2	TRBJ2-7	CASSERRANEQYF	TGTGCCAGCAGTGAACGGAGGGCGAACGAGCAGTACTTC
.	few	TRBV29-1	TRBJ1-1	CSVEDSVMGGNTEAFF	TGCAGCGTTGAAGATTCAGTAATGGGAGGGAACACTGAAGCTTTCTTT
.	.	TRBV5-6	TRBJ2-2	CASSLKVGSVTGELFF	TGTGCCAGCAGCTTGAAGGTGGGATCGGTAACCGGGGAGCTGTTTTTT
.	many	TRBV24-1	TRBJ1-5	CATSEANQPQHF	TGTGCCACCAGTGAGGCGAATCAGCCCCAGCATTTT
TRBD1	many	TRBV27	TRBJ1-1	CASSSRQGRAFF	TGTGCCAGCAGTTCCAGACAGGGAAGAGCTTTCTTT
.	few	TRBV19	TRBJ1-3	CASSTGDVRHTIYF	TGTGCCAGTAGTACCGGGGACGTTCGGCACACCATATATTTT
TRBD1	few	TRBV29-1	TRBJ1-2	CTIGDRENYGYTF	TGCACCATTGGGGACAGGGAGAACTATGGCTACACCTTC